The clone carrying this TCR beta chain was recorded at least ten times. As yet, its antigen is unknown. V shed 1 base and J shed 3 bases, with 21 bases lying between them. There are 19 residues in the CDR3. CDR1 and CDR2 from the germline V gene are KGHDR and SFDVKD. Amplification of TCR beta CDR3 regions was performed using RNA transcripts as template. TCR CDR3 underwent first-round RT-PCR with the HTBI primer set. Using its own MiXCR run on the multiplex PCR reads, TCRdb lists one record per CDR3 protein. The sample has tens of thousands of distinct CDR3 sequences; approximately 53% are singletons. This sample was included in a study of T cells in Graves' hyperthyroidism and ophthalmopathy. Findings and limits, study-wide: Most thyroid clonotypes that were expanded above 0.001 also turned up in blood.

The specimen sequenced was peripheral blood or thyroid tissue (not recorded which). The V gene is TRBV24-1, the J gene TRBJ1-5; D may be TRBD1 (5 bases). This TCR was recovered from a man aged 18 to 29 with Graves' hyperthyroidism. The CDR3 DNA reads as TGTGCCACCAGTGATTTTTCAGGGACCGAGCACGAAGACAATCAGCCCCAGCATTTT. Translated: CATSDFSGTEHEDNQPQHF.